A single sample is the source of the 3 T cell receptor beta chains below, sequenced in a study of a mutant IDH1 vaccine in newly diagnosed glioma. The time point is: week 23, last vaccination. Mutant IDH1 20-mer peptide, at 300 ug, made up each vaccine dose, with topical imiquimod. Only in-frame clones appear in the TCRdb table, and some are missing; sequencing was by immunoSEQ multiplex PCR. Here the sample spans 77,000 or so clones, 85% being singletons. No antigen has been assigned to these receptors. The source was PBMCs, collected from a glioma patient whose treatment included an IDH1 peptide vaccine. Receptors originate from a woman aged 45 to 65 with glioma.

The gene calls are TRBV4-2 and TRBJ2-3; 13 bases match TRBD2. The CDR3 is 19 amino acids. Germline CDR1 is LGHNA and CDR2 is YNFKEQ. Trimming took 2 bases from V and 0 from J; bases not matched to a gene: 8. CDR3 DNA sequence: TGTGCCAGCAGCCAAAGGGGGACTAGCGGGGTACCTAGCACAGATACGCAGTATTTT. This gives the protein CASSQRGTSGVPSTDTQYF.

This clone was observed a single time. This chain connects TRBV11-2 to TRBJ2-4, with 8 bases lining up with TRBD1. V lost 4 bases and J lost 5; bases outside the gene matches: 4. This CDR3 comprises 14 residues. The V gene's germline CDR1 is SGHAT and CDR2 FQNNGV. The CDR3 reads CASSSQGAENIQYF. The CDR3 nucleotides are TGTGCCAGCAGCTCTCAGGGGGCGGAAAACATTCAGTACTTC.

This chain links TRBV6-1 with TRBJ1-2, with 7 bases aligning to TRBD1. The CDR3 runs 15 residues. Germline CDR1 MNHNS, CDR2 SASEGT. V trimming: 4 bases; J trimming: 8 bases; junction bases outside the gene matches: 13. CDR3 residues: CASSGTGDSRDGYTF. Here the CDR3 DNA reads TGTGCCAGCAGTGGGACTGGGGACAGTAGGGACGGCTACACCTTC.